This paragraph reports one TCR beta chain. There are 14 residues in the CDR3. Germline CDR1 GTSNPN, CDR2 SVGIG (reference sequence). V was pared by 0 bases and J by 9 bases, with 17 bases between. This sample was taken from a study of CD8 T cells in Susac syndrome. With random hexamers, reverse transcription was performed on about 0.5 to 1 ug of RNA. Multiplex immunoSEQ PCR targeted 54 Vbeta and 13 Jbeta TCR beta segments. TCRdb passed the immunoSEQ multiplex PCR reads through MiXCR, listing each CDR3 protein once. The sample carries a few hundred thousand distinct CDR3 sequences, over 75% recorded once. Sequencing of TCR beta was performed on blood CD8+ T cells and on blood CD4+ T cells. The multiple sclerosis control group consisted of treatment-naive patients whose relapsing-remitting disease, which was either stable or active, fulfilled revised McDonald criteria. Isolation of CD8+ and CD4+ T cells was performed negatively, whereas enrichment of TEMRA cells was done by FACS.

This chain uses TRBV30 with TRBJ1-2, with a tentative D call TRBD1 (5 bases). This clonotype was obtained from a human donor with multiple sclerosis. Sequenced input: CD8+ T cells from PBMCs. CDR3 loop: CAWSVEQGTYSYTF. As DNA, the CDR3 is TGTGCCTGGAGTGTAGAGCAGGGCACATACAGCTACACCTTC.